These 16 T cell receptor beta chains came from one sample sequenced in a study of OX40 agonist ivuxolimab in advanced cancers. The assay was immunoSEQ multiplex PCR, and TCRdb's table has in-frame clones only and misses some. Of roughly 48,000 clones in the sample, roughly 80% were seen once. The sequences come from CD4+ or CD8+ T cells sorted from blood, collected in a trial of the OX40 agonist ivuxolimab. These receptors came from an adult with an advanced solid tumor such as melanoma, head and neck, liver or kidney cancer.

This rearrangement joins TRBV6-5 to TRBJ2-1; perhaps TRBD2 as D (7 bases). Trimming cost V 0 bases and J 12 bases, with 15 bases left between them. The germline gives CDR1 MNHEY, CDR2 SVGAGI. This CDR3 comprises 14 residues. CDR3 nucleotide sequence: TGTGCCAGCAGTTACTCAAGGGGGGGCCGGCGGCAGTTCTTC. Its translation: CASSYSRGGRRQFF.

V gene TRBV30 combines with J gene TRBJ2-7; tentatively, D is TRBD1 (6 bases). This CDR3 has 14 amino acids. In germline, CDR1 is GTSNPN, CDR2 SVGIG (reference sequence). V lost 1 base and J 5 bases, leaving 15 bases between the germline ends. The CDR3 is CAWSGQGLRNEQYF. For the CDR3, the DNA is TGTGCCTGGAGTGGGCAGGGGTTAAGAAACGAGCAGTACTTC.

The V and J genes are TRBV4-2 and TRBJ2-7; the match to TRBD1 covers 8 bases. The germline CDR1 and CDR2 sequences are LGHNA and YNFKEQ. This CDR3 has 15 amino acids. The J segment lost 7 bases and the V segment lost 1 base, leaving 9 bases of the junction unmatched. In DNA, the CDR3 is TGTGCCAGCAGCCAAGCGAGCAGGGGGCCATGGGAGCAGTACTTC. It codes for CASSQASRGPWEQYF.

This rearrangement joins TRBV18 to TRBJ1-1; D is undetermined. CDR3 length: 13 amino acids. The germline V gene encodes CDR1 KGHSH and CDR2 LQKENI. Deletions cut 5 bases from V and 4 bases from J, with 11 bases between. The CDR3 sequence: CASSTTDRTEAFF. The CDR3 coding sequence is TGTGCCAGCTCAACAACGGACCGCACTGAAGCTTTCTTT.

The chain uses TRBV14 and TRBJ1-4; the D gene is possibly TRBD1 (6 bases). The CDR3 extends over 14 amino acids. Between the trimmed V and J ends, which lost 4 bases and 6 bases, there was a span of 12 bases. CDR1 and CDR2 (germline): SGHDN, FVKESK. The CDR3 DNA follows: TGTGCCAGCAGCCTGAGGGGGGCGGATGAAAAACTGTTTTTT. Encoded protein: CASSLRGADEKLFF. Based on the CDR3 plus reference TRBV14 and TRBJ1-4, the full variable domain is EAGVTQFPSHSVIEKGQTVTLRCDPISGHDNLYWYRRVMGKEIKFLLHFVKESKQDESGMPNNRFLAERTGGTYSTLKVQPAELEDSGVYFCASSLRGADEKLFFGSGTQLSVL.

The J gene is TRBJ2-7, the V gene TRBV5-4; the D gene could be TRBD1 or TRBD2 (6 bases each). Trimming took 5 bases from V and 1 from J, leaving 16 bases between them. The CDR3 covers 15 residues. CDR1 is SGHNT and CDR2 is YYREEE in the germline V gene (reference sequence). CDR3 loop: CASSPQGGASYEQYF. The CDR3 region has the DNA TGTGCCAGCAGTCCACAGGGAGGAGCATCCTACGAGCAGTACTTC.

V usage is TRBV7-9 and J usage is TRBJ2-5; D gene ambiguous. This CDR3 is 13 amino acids long. CDR1 and CDR2 from the germline V gene are SEHNR and FQNEAQ (reference sequence). Trimming stripped 1 base from V and 13 bases from J, with 16 bases between. CDR3 in DNA: TGTGCCAGCAGCTTAGTTGAGACCGGCGGCTGGTACTTC. Protein: CASSLVETGGWYF. Looking up the rest from reference TRBV7-9 and TRBJ2-5 gives the full variable domain: DTGVSQNPRHKITKRGQNVTFRCDPISEHNRLYWYRQTLGQGPEFLTYFQNEAQLEKSRLLSDRFSAERPKGSFSTLEIQRTEQGDSAMYLCASSLVETGGWYFGPGTRLLVL.

This chain joins TRBV5-4 and TRBJ2-7, with D possibly matching TRBD1 (5 bases). The germline gives CDR1 SGHNT, CDR2 YYREEE (reference sequence). V was clipped by 4 bases and J by 3 bases, with 11 bases between them. The CDR3 spans 13 residues. DNA for the CDR3: TGTGCCAGCAGCACAGGAAGAGACTACGAGCAGTACTTC. As protein: CASSTGRDYEQYF.

This chain links TRBV2 with TRBJ2-5; D uncertain. This CDR3 has 14 residues. Germline assignment: CDR1 SNHLY and CDR2 FYNNEI. V lost 0 bases to trimming and J lost 7 bases, with 12 bases between them. CDR3 sequence: CASSEARTLGTQYF. CDR3 DNA sequence: TGTGCCAGCAGTGAAGCGCGTACCCTGGGGACCCAGTACTTC.

This chain connects TRBV27 to TRBJ1-6; no definite D call. CDR1 is MNHEY and CDR2 is SMNVEV in the germline V gene (reference sequence). V lost 5 bases and J 7 bases, leaving 12 bases between the germline ends. This CDR3 is built from 14 residues. CDR3 residues: CASSRRRENSPLHF. CDR3 nucleotide sequence: TGTGCCAGCAGTCGTAGAAGGGAGAATTCACCCCTCCACTTT.

This chain joins TRBV28 and TRBJ2-5; 9 bases line up with TRBD2. Germline V gives CDR1 MDHEN, CDR2 SYDVKM. This CDR3 region has 16 residues. Germline trimming cut 2 bases from V and 3 bases from J; bases unmatched to any gene: 7. CDR3 coding DNA: TGTGCCAGCAGTTTAGGGGCGGGGGGGCCTGAAGAGACCCAGTACTTC. This translates into CASSLGAGGPEETQYF. Full variable domain (outside the CDR3, taken from reference TRBV28 and TRBJ2-5): DVKVTQSSRYLVKRTGEKVFLECVQDMDHENMFWYRQDPGLGLRLIYFSYDVKMKEKGDIPEGYSVSREKKERFSLILESASTNQTSMYLCASSLGAGGPEETQYFGPGTRLLVL.

There are a few counts of this clone. CDR3 sequence reads: CASSPLDYSPYF. Here the CDR3 DNA reads TGTGCCAGCAGCCCCCTGGACTATTCCCCTTATTTT. The chain employs TRBV5-6 and TRBJ2-3, with a tentative D call TRBD2 (6 bases). CDR1 is SGHDT and CDR2 is YYEEEE in the germline V gene. Trimming cost V 4 bases and J 15 bases, with 18 bases left between them. The CDR3 is 12 amino acids.

The V call is TRBV19, the J call TRBJ2-7; D gene unclear. V gave up 3 bases and J gave up 2 bases, with 8 bases separating them. Germline values: CDR1 LNHDA, CDR2 SQIVND (reference sequence). This CDR3 spans 13 amino acids. The CDR3 DNA reads as TGTGCCAGTAGTATGCAGCATACCTACGAGCAGTACTTC. Residues: CASSMQHTYEQYF. Full variable domain (missing parts from reference TRBV19 and TRBJ2-7): DGGITQSPKYLFRKEGQNVTLSCEQNLNHDAMYWYRQDPGQGLRLIYYSQIVNDFQKGDIAEGYSVSREKKESFPLTVTSAQKNPTAFYLCASSMQHTYEQYFGPGTRLTVT.

This clone showed up just once. The genes are TRBV7-2 and TRBJ2-3, with TRBD2 identical over 9 bases. The germline V gene encodes CDR1 SGHTA and CDR2 FQGNSA. Losses at the gene ends were 5 bases for V and 11 bases for J; bases not matched to a gene: 17. This CDR3 has 16 residues. DNA for the CDR3: TGTGCCAGCAGCCCAACTCGAGCGGGGGGCCCCCGAAGGCAGTATTTT. Translation gives CASSPTRAGGPRRQYF.

This chain joins TRBV5-4 and TRBJ2-1, with 8 bases matching TRBD2. V was pared by 5 bases and J by 2 bases, with 12 bases of the junction left unmatched. Germline values: CDR1 SGHNT, CDR2 YYREEE (reference sequence). The CDR3 is 17 residues long. CDR3 DNA: TGTGCCAGCAGAGATCGCCTGCTGCGGGGGGCCTACAATGAGCAGTTCTTC. It is translated as CASRDRLLRGAYNEQFF.

The chain couples TRBV5-5 to TRBJ2-7; D might be TRBD2 (6 bases). CDR1 is SGHKS and CDR2 is YYEKEE in the germline V gene (reference sequence). The V gene lost 5 bases and the J gene lost 8 bases, with 20 bases spanning the gap. The CDR3 loop spans 14 amino acids. DNA for the CDR3: TGTGCCAGCAGTATGGTGGGTCGGGAGAGGAAGCAGTACTTC. It encodes CASSMVGRERKQYF. Drawing the rest from reference TRBV5-5 and TRBJ2-7, the complete variable domain is DAGVTQSPTHLIKTRGQQVTLRCSPISGHKSVSWYQQVLGQGPQFIFQYYEKEERGRGNFPDRFSARQFPNYSSELNVNALLLGDSALYLCASSMVGRERKQYFGPGTRLTVT.